Below, 4 T cell receptor beta chains from the same sample are listed, as sequenced in a study of blood T cells in healthy people across ages. A second PCR, run for 7 to 11 cycles, used a sample-barcoded 5' primer plus a J-beta primer mix. TCRdb ran MiXCR on the 5' RACE reads and lists one entry per CDR3 protein. The profile shows fewer than 900,000 distinct CDR3 sequences, roughly 44% of them singletons. The sequenced sample consisted of blood. The receptors were sampled from a woman in her sixties or seventies in good health.

The chain joins TRBV5-1 to TRBJ2-7, with D possibly TRBD1 on 6 matching bases. Trimming cost V 1 base and J 0 bases, with 14 bases left between them. The CDR3 runs to 16 residues. The V gene's germline CDR1 is SGHRS and CDR2 YFSETQ. The CDR3 nucleotides read TGCGCCAGCAGCTTGAGTGACAGGAAAGACTCCTACGAGCAGTACTTC. It encodes CASSLSDRKDSYEQYF.

The V gene is TRBV4-3, the J gene TRBJ1-1; D is unresolved. CDR1 and CDR2 (germline): LGHNA, YSLEER. The V gene lost 4 bases and the J gene lost 0 bases, with 6 bases spanning the gap. The CDR3 totals 13 residues. The CDR3 sequence is CASSRLMNTEAFF. CDR3 nucleotides: TGCGCCAGCAGCCGACTGATGAACACTGAAGCTTTCTTT.

The chain couples TRBV20-1 to TRBJ2-7, with TRBD2 identical over 8 bases. Germline-derived CDR1 and CDR2 are DFQATT and SNEGSKA (reference sequence). The CDR3 has 14 amino acids. V was clipped by 1 base and J by 3 bases; unmatched bases: 5. Here the CDR3 reads CSARAGGGNYEQYF. Here the CDR3 DNA reads TGCAGTGCTAGAGCAGGCGGGGGGAACTACGAGCAGTACTTC.

The chain carries TRBV9 and TRBJ1-6; unclear D gene. Per germline, CDR1 SGDLS and CDR2 YYNGEE. This CDR3 spans 14 amino acids. V shed 4 bases and J shed 3 bases, with 8 bases lying between them. In DNA, the CDR3 is TGTGCCAGCAGCCCGGGTGACTATAATTCACCCCTCCACTTT. Protein sequence: CASSPGDYNSPLHF.